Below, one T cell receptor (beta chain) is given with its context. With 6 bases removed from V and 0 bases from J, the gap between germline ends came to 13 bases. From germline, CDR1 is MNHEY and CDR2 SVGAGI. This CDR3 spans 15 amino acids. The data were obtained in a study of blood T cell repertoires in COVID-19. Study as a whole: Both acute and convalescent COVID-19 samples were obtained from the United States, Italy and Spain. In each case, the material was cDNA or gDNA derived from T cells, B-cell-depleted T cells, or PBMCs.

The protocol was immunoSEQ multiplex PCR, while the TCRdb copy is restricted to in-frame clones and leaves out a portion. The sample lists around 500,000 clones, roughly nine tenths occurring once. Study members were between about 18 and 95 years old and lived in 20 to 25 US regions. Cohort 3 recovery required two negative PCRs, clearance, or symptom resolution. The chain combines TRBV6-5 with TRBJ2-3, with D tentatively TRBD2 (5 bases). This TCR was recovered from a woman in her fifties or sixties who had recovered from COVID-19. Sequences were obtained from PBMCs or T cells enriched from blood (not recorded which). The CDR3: CASSRGFSSTDTQYF. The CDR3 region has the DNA TGTGCCAGCAGCCGCGGGTTTTCTAGCACAGATACGCAGTATTTT.